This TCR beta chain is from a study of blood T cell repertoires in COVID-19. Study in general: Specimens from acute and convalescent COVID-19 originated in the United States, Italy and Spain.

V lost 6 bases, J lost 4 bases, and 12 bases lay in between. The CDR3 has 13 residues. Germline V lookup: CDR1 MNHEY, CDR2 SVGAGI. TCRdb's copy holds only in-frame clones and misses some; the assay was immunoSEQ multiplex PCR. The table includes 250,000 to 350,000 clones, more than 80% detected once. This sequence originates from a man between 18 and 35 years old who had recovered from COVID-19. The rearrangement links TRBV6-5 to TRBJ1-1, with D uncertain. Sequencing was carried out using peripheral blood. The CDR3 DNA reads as TGTGCCAGCAGCTACGACGGGAGCACTGAAGCTTTCTTT. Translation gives CASSYDGSTEAFF.